Below are 7 T cell receptor beta chains sequenced from a single sample in a study of cytomegalovirus exposure and HLA in healthy donors. With 60 Vbeta and 13 Jbeta primers, the PCR was carried out. Profiled with immunoSEQ multiplex PCR; TCRdb holds only in-frame clones, not every one. The table lists about 150,000 clones, roughly 80% of them singletons. Material: PBMCs. The origin of the receptors is a male donor in good health and CMV-seronegative.

This chain uses TRBV7-6 with TRBJ2-1, with 14 bases lining up with TRBD2. Germline CDR1 and CDR2: SGHVS and FNYEAQ. This CDR3 has 16 residues. Unmatched junction bases numbered 15, after V lost 5 bases and J lost 15 bases. The CDR3 spells CASSASGGGLAGELFF. DNA for the CDR3: TGTGCCAGCAGCGCAAGTGGTGGGGGACTAGCGGGAGAACTGTTCTTC.

A remark on this clone: A read error may account for a junction end that differs from germline. The V call is TRBV7-9, the J call TRBJ1-1; tentative D call: TRBD1 (5 bases). This CDR3 region has 15 residues. Germline assignment: CDR1 SEHNR and CDR2 FQNEAQ (reference sequence). The CDR3 coding sequence is TGTTCCAGCAGCCGCGGAGGGGCACTGAACACTGAAGCTTTCTTT. Encoded protein: CSSSRGGALNTEAFF.

The chain links TRBV11-2 to TRBJ1-1; no reliable D call. Germline V CDR1 and CDR2: SGHAT, FQNNGV. This CDR3 has 14 residues. V lost 1 base and J 7 bases, leaving 13 bases between the germline ends. The CDR3 DNA reads TGTGCCAGCAGCTTAGTCCGAGGAGGCCTTGAAGCTTTCTTT. Translation: CASSLVRGGLEAFF. The full variable domain, completed using reference TRBV11-2 and TRBJ1-1, is EAGVAQSPRYKIIEKRQSVAFWCNPISGHATLYWYQQILGQGPKLLIQFQNNGVVDDSQLPKDRFSAERLKGVDSTLKIQPAKLEDSAVYLCASSLVRGGLEAFFGQGTRLTVV.

Concerning this clone itself: At the DNA level, this CDR3 is encoded by other sequences in the same sample as well. The V gene is TRBV9, the J gene TRBJ1-1, with TRBD1 as a possible D gene (6 bases). From germline, CDR1 is SGDLS and CDR2 YYNGEE. Trimming shortened V by 0 bases and J by 4 bases, and 10 bases separated the two germline ends. The CDR3 contains 14 residues. CDR3 sequence: CASSVGGGGTEAFF. The CDR3 DNA sequence: TGTGCCAGCAGCGTAGGGGGAGGGGGCACTGAAGCTTTCTTT.

The chain has TRBV7-6 and TRBJ1-1; D may be TRBD1 (5 bases). The CDR3 totals 13 residues. Germline V gives CDR1 SGHVS, CDR2 FNYEAQ. V was trimmed by 8 bases and J by 3 bases, leaving 13 bases between them. As DNA, the CDR3 is TGTGCCAGCTCCCCCGGGGGTGACACTGAAGCTTTCTTT. This encodes CASSPGGDTEAFF.

This chain uses TRBV11-1 with TRBJ2-7; the match to TRBD2 covers 8 bases. J lost 2 bases, V lost 3 bases, and 6 bases had no gene match. The germline V gene encodes CDR1 SGHAT and CDR2 FQDESV (reference sequence). CDR3 length: 15 residues. CDR3 amino acids: CASSFLAGGTYEQYF. In DNA, the CDR3 is TGTGCCAGCAGCTTCCTGGCGGGGGGAACCTACGAGCAGTACTTC. Looking up the rest from reference TRBV11-1 and TRBJ2-7 gives the full variable domain: EAEVAQSPRYKITEKSQAVAFWCDPISGHATLYWYRQILGQGPELLVQFQDESVVDDSQLPKDRFSAERLKGVDSTLKIQPAELGDSAMYLCASSFLAGGTYEQYFGPGTRLTVT.

V is TRBV5-6 and J is TRBJ1-1; D is unclear. V was trimmed by 1 base and J by 5 bases, leaving 12 bases between them. This CDR3 spans 14 amino acids. CDR1 is SGHDT and CDR2 is YYEEEE in the germline V gene. Written as DNA, the CDR3 is TGTGCCAGCAGCTTGAACCGACTCGGTACTGAAGCTTTCTTT. As protein: CASSLNRLGTEAFF.